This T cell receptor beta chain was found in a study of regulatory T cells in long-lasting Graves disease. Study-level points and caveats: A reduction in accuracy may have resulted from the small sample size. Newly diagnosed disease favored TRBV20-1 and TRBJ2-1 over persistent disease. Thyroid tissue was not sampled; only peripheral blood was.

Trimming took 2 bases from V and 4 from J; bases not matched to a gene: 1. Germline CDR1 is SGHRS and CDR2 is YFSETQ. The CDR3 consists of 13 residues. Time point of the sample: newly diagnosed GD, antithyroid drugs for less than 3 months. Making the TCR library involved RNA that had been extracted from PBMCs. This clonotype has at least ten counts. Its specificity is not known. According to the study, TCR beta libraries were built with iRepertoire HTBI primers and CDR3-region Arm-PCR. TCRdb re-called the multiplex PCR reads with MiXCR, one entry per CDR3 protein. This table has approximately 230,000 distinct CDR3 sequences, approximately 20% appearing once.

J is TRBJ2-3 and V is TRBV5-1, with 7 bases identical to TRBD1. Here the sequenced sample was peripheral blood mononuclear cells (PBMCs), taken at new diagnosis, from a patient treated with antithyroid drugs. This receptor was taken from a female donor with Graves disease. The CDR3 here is CASSFGTADTQYF. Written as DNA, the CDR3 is TGCGCCAGCAGCTTCGGGACAGCAGATACGCAGTATTTT.